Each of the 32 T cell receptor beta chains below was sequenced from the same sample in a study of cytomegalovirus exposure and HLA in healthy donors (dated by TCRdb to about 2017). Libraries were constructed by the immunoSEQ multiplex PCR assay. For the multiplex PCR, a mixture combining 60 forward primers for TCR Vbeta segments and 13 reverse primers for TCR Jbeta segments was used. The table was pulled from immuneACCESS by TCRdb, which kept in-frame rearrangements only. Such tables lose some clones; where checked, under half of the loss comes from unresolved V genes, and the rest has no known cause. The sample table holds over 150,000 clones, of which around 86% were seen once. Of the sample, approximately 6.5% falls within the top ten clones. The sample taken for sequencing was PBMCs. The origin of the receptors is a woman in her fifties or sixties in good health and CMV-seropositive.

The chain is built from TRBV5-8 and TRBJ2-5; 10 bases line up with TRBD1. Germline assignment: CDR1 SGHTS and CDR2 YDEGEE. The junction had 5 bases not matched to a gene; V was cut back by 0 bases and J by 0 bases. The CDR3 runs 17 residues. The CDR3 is CASSLDGTGAYQETQYF. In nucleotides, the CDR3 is TGTGCCAGCAGCTTGGACGGGACAGGGGCCTACCAAGAGACCCAGTACTTC.

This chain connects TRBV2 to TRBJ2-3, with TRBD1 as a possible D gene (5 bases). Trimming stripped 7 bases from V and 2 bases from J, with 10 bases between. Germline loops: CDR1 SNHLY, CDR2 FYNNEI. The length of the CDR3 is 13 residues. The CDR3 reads CASKGRHTDTQYF. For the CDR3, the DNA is TGTGCCAGCAAGGGGCGCCACACAGATACGCAGTATTTT. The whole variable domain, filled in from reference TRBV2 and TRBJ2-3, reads EPEVTQTPSHQVTQMGQEVILRCVPISNHLYFYWYRQILGQKVEFLVSFYNNEISEKSEIFDDQFSVERPDGSNFTLKIRSTKLEDSAMYFCASKGRHTDTQYFGPGTRLTVL.

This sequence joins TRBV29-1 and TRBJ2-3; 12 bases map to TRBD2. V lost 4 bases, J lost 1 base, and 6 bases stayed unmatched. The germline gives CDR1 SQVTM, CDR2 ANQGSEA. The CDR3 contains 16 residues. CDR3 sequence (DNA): TGCAGCGTTGGGCCTAGCGGGGGGGCGGGCACAGATACGCAGTATTTT. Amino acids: CSVGPSGGAGTDTQYF.

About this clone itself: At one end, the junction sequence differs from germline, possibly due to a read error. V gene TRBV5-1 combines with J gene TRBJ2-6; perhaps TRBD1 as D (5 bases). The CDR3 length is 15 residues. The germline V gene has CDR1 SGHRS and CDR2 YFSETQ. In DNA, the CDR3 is TGCGCCAGCAGGGGGTTTGGGGCTGGGGCCAACGGCCTGACTTTC. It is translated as CASRGFGAGANGLTF.

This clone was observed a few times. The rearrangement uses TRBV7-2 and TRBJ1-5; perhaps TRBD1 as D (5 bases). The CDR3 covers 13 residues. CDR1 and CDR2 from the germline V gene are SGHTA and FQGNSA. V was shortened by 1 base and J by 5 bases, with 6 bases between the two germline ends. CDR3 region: CASSLGGDQPQHF. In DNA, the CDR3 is TGTGCCAGCAGCTTAGGGGGGGATCAGCCCCAGCATTTT. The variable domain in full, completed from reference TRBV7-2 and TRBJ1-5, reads GAGVSQSPSNKVTEKGKDVELRCDPISGHTALYWYRQSLGQGLEFLIYFQGNSAPDKSGLPSDRFSAERTGGSVSTLTIQRTQQEDSAVYLCASSLGGDQPQHFGDGTRLSIL.

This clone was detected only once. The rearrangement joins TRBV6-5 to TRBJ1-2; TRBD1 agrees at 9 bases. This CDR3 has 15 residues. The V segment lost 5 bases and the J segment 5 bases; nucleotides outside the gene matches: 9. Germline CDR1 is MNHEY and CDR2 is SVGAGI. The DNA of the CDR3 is TGTGCCAGCAGTCCGCGGGACAGGGAATGGTATGGCTACACCTTC. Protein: CASSPRDREWYGYTF.

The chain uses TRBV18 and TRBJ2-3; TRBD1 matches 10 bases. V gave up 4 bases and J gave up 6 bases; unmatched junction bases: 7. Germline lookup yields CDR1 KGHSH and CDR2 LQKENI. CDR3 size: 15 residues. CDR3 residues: CASSRGTGALDTQYF. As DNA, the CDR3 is TGTGCCAGCTCACGCGGGACAGGGGCCTTGGATACGCAGTATTTT.

The CDR3: CASSRQGVTANYGYTF. CDR3 nucleotides: TGTGCCAGCAGCCGACAGGGTGTGACAGCTAACTATGGCTACACCTTC. The V gene is TRBV5-6, the J gene TRBJ1-2; 7 nucleotides align to TRBD1. This CDR3 contains 16 residues. Germline CDR1 SGHDT, CDR2 YYEEEE. Trimming removed 4 bases from V and 0 bases from J; junction bases left unmatched: 9.

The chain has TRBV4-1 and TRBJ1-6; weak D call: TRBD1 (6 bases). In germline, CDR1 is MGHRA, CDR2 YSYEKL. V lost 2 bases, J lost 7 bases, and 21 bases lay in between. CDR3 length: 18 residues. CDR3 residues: CASSQLALWTAANSPLHF. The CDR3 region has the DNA TGCGCCAGCAGCCAACTCGCCCTTTGGACAGCCGCAAATTCACCCCTCCACTTT.

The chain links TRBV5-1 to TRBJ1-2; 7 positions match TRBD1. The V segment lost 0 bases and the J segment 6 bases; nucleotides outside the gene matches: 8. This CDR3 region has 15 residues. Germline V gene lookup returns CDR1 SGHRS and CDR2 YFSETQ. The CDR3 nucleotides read TGCGCCAGCAGCTTGGCCCAGGGGGAGAGGGATGGCTACACCTTC. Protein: CASSLAQGERDGYTF.

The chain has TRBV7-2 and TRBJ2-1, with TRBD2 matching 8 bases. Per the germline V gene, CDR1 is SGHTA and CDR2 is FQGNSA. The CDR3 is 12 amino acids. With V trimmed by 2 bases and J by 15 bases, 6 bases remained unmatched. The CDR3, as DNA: TGTGCCAGCAGCTTATCGGTAGCGGGACTGTTCTTC. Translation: CASSLSVAGLFF.

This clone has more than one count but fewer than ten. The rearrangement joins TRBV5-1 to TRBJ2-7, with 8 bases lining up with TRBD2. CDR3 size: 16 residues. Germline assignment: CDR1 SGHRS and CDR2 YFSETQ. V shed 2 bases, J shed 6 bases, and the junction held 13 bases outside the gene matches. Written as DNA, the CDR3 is TGCGCCAGCAGCTTAAGAAGCGGGGGCCCACACGGCGAGCAGTACTTC. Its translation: CASSLRSGGPHGEQYF.

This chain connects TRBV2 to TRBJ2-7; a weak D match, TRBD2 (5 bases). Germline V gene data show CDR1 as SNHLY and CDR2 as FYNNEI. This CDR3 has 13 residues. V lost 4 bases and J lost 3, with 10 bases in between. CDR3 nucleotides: TGTGCCAGCAGTGGGTTTAGCGTCTACGAGCAGTACTTC. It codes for CASSGFSVYEQYF.

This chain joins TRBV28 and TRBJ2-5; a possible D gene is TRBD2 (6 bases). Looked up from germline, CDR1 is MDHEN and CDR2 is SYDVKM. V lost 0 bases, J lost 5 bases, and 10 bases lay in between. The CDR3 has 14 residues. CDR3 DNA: TGTGCCAGCAGTTTATGGGAGGGTAGGGAGACCCAGTACTTC. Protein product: CASSLWEGRETQYF.

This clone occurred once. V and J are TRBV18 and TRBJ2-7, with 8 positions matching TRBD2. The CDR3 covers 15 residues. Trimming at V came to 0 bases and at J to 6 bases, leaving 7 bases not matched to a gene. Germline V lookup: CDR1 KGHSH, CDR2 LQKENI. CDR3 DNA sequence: TGTGCCAGCTCACCACCACCGGGACTAGGGGGCGAGCAGTACTTC. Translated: CASSPPPGLGGEQYF.

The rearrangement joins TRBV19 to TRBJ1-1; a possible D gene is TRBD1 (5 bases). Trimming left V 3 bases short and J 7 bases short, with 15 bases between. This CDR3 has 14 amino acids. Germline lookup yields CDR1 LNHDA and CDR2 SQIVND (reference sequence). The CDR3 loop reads CASSMGTSTVEAFF. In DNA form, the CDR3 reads TGTGCCAGTAGTATGGGCACCTCGACAGTTGAAGCTTTCTTT.

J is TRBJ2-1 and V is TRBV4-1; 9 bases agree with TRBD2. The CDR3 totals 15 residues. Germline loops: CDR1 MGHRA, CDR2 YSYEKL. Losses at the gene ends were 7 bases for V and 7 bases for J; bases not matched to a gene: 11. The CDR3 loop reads CASTFGGRARNEQFF. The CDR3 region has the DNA TGCGCCAGCACCTTTGGCGGGAGGGCCCGAAATGAGCAGTTCTTC.

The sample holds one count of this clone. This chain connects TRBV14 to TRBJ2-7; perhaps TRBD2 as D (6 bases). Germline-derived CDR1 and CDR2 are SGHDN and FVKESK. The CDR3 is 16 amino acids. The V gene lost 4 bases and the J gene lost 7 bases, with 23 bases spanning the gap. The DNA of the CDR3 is TGTGCCAGCAGCCGCTCAACTAGCTCGGTACCAGGGGAGCAGTACTTC. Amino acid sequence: CASSRSTSSVPGEQYF.

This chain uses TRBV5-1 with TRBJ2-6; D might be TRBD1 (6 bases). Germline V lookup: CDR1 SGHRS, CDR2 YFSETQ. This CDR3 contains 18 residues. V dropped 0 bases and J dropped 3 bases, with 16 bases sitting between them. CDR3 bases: TGCGCCAGCAGCTTGGTGGGGGCGCCAGGCGATGGGGCCAACGTCCTGACTTTC. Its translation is CASSLVGAPGDGANVLTF.

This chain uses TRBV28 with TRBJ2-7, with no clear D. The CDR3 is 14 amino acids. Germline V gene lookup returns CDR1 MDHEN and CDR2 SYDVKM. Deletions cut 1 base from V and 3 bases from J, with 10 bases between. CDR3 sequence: CASSLYNSYYEQYF. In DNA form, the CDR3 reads TGTGCCAGCAGTTTATATAATAGTTACTACGAGCAGTACTTC.

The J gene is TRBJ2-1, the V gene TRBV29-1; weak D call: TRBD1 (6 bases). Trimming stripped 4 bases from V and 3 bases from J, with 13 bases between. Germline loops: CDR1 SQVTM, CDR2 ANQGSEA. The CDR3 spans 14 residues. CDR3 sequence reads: CSVGNTGNYNEQFF. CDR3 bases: TGCAGCGTTGGGAATACAGGGAACTACAATGAGCAGTTCTTC.

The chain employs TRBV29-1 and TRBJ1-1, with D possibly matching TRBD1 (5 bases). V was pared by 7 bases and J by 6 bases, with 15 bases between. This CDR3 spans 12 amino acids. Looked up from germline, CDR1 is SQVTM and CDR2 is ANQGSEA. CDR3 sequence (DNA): TGCAGCGCACTTAGGGGTACGGCTGAAGCTTTCTTT. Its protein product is CSALRGTAEAFF.

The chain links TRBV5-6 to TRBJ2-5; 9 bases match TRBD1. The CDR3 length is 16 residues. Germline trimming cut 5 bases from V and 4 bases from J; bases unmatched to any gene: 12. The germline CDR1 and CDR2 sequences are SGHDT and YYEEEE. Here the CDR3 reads CASSPTGGGVRETQYF. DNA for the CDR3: TGTGCCAGCAGTCCGACAGGGGGAGGAGTCCGAGAGACCCAGTACTTC.

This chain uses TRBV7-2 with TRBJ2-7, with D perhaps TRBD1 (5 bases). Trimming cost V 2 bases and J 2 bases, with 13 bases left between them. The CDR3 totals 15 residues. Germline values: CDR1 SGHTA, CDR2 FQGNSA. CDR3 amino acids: CASSLIQGAPYEQYF. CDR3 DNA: TGTGCCAGCAGCTTAATTCAGGGCGCTCCCTACGAGCAGTACTTC.

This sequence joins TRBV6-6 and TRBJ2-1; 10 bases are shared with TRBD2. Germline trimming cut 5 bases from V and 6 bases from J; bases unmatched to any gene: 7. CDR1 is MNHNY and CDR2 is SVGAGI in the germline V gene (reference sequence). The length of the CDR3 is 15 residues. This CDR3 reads CASSPRLAGGNEQFF. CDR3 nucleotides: TGTGCCAGCAGTCCCAGACTAGCGGGTGGCAATGAGCAGTTCTTC.

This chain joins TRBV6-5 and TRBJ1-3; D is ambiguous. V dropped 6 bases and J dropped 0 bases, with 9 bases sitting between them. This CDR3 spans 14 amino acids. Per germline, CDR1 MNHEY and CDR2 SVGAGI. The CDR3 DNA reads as TGTGCCAGCAGCAAGTTTAGCTCTGGAAACACCATATATTTT. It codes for CASSKFSSGNTIYF.

CDR3 DNA: TGTGCCAGCAGCTTAACAATGACGGGGGGGGCCTACAATGAGCAGTTCTTC. It specifies CASSLTMTGGAYNEQFF. The chain carries TRBV7-6 and TRBJ2-1; 8 nucleotides line up with TRBD2. Trimming removed 2 bases from V and 2 bases from J; junction bases left unmatched: 8. This CDR3 has 17 residues. Germline lookup yields CDR1 SGHVS and CDR2 FNYEAQ.

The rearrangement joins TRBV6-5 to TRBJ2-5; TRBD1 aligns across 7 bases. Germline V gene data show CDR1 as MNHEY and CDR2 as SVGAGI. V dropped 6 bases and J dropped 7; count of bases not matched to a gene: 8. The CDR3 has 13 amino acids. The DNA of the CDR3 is TGTGCCAGCAGACCGGACAGGTCTAGGACCCAGTACTTC. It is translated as CASRPDRSRTQYF.

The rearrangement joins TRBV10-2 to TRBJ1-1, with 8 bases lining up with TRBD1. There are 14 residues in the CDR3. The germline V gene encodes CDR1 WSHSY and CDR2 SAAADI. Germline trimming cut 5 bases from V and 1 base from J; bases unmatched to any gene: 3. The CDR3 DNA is TGCGCCAGCAGTTACGGACAGGGGAACACTGAAGCTTTCTTT. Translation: CASSYGQGNTEAFF.

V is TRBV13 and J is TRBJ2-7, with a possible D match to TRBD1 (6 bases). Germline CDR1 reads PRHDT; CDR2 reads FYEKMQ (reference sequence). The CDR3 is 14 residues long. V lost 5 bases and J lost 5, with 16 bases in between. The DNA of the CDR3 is TGTGCCAGCAGCCCTTTGGACAGAGTTGACGAGCAGTACTTC. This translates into CASSPLDRVDEQYF.

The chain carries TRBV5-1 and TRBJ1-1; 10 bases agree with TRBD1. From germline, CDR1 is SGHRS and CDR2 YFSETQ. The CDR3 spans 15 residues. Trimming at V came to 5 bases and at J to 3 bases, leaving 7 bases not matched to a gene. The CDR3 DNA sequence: TGCGCCAGCAGTCGCGGACAGGGGGGTGACACTGAAGCTTTCTTT. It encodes CASSRGQGGDTEAFF.

CDR3: CASSISLDLIYEQYF. CDR3 coding DNA: TGTGCCAGCAGCATCTCCCTAGACCTTATCTACGAGCAGTACTTC. This rearrangement joins TRBV11-2 to TRBJ2-7, with D hard to call. Trimming stripped 5 bases from V and 3 bases from J, with 17 bases between. Germline assignment: CDR1 SGHAT and CDR2 FQNNGV. The CDR3 is 15 residues long.